The 20 T cell receptor beta chains presented below share a single source sample, sequenced in a study of CD8+CD57+ T cells in acquired aplastic anemia. Patients picked for sequencing had shown CD8+CD57+ cell expansion detected by flow cytometry. Using genomic DNA as the template, TCR beta VDJ and CDR3 profiling was carried out. TCRdb fed the reads into MiXCR, producing one record per CDR3 protein. The table has some 170,000 distinct CDR3 sequences, roughly three fifths seen once. Sequenced input: sorted CD4+, CD8+, or CD8+CD57+ T cells (not recorded which) from PBMCs. These receptors originate from a human donor with aplastic anemia.

The chain combines TRBV20-1 with TRBJ1-2; 9 bases map to TRBD1. In germline, CDR1 is DFQATT, CDR2 SNEGSKA (reference sequence). CDR3 length: 15 amino acids. V lost 6 bases, J lost 4 bases, and 12 bases stayed unmatched. The CDR3: CSASDRGLNSYGYTF. The CDR3 DNA follows: TGCAGTGCCTCGGACAGGGGTTTAAACTCCTATGGCTACACCTTC.

This clonotype was recorded once. V usage is TRBV10-3 and J usage is TRBJ1-5; tentative D call: TRBD1 (5 bases). This CDR3 has 14 residues. Per germline, CDR1 ENHRY and CDR2 SYGVKD. The V and J ends lost 0 bases and 6 bases respectively, with 9 bases between them. Here the CDR3 reads CAISESPGTQPQHF. DNA of the CDR3: TGTGCCATCAGTGAGTCTCCAGGGACTCAGCCCCAGCATTTT.

J is TRBJ1-2 and V is TRBV2; possible D gene TRBD1, 6 bases. The CDR3 consists of 13 residues. The ends were cut back, 4 bases at V and 8 bases at J, with 14 bases in the middle. CDR1 and CDR2 (germline): SNHLY, FYNNEI. The CDR3: CASSAQGIWGYTF. The CDR3 nucleotides read TGTGCCAGCAGTGCACAGGGTATTTGGGGCTACACCTTC.

This clonotype was seen a few times. The chain recombines TRBV2 with TRBJ1-1, with a weak D call TRBD1 (5 bases). This CDR3 region has 13 residues. Germline V CDR1 and CDR2: SNHLY, FYNNEI. The V end lost 6 bases, the J end lost 4 bases, and 12 bases lay between the germline ends. For the CDR3, the DNA is TGTGCCAGCAGCGGCGGGGGAGGCACTGAAGCTTTCTTT. This sequence encodes CASSGGGGTEAFF.

Of note for this clonotype: This may arise from a read error, as a much more abundant clone is one base away. The chain has TRBV9 and TRBJ2-3; either TRBD1 or TRBD2 may fit D (5 bases each). Trimming stripped 0 bases from V and 10 bases from J, with 18 bases between. Germline lookup yields CDR1 SGDLS and CDR2 YYNGEE. There are 15 residues in the CDR3. For the CDR3, the DNA is TGTGCCAGCAGCGTAGTTTTTGGGGGTCTGGATGCGCAGTATTTT. It yields the protein CASSVVFGGLDAQYF. Variable domain in full (rest from reference TRBV9 and TRBJ2-3): DSGVTQTPKHLITATGQRVTLRCSPRSGDLSVYWYQQSLDQGLQFLIQYYNGEERAKGNILERFSAQQFPDLHSELNLSSLELGDSALYFCASSVVFGGLDAQYFGPGTRLTVL.

A single count supports this clonotype. The V call is TRBV7-2, the J call TRBJ2-5; D gene unclear. This CDR3 has 13 residues. The V end lost 5 bases, the J end lost 1 base, and 8 bases lay between the germline ends. Germline-derived CDR1 and CDR2 are SGHTA and FQGNSA. Here the CDR3 reads CASSPFTQETQYF. CDR3 DNA sequence: TGTGCCAGCAGCCCATTTACCCAAGAGACCCAGTACTTC.

On this clonotype itself: At one end, the junction sequence differs from germline, possibly due to a read error. The chain uses TRBV9 and TRBJ2-1; TRBD2 agrees at 8 bases. The CDR3 extends over 17 amino acids. The V gene's germline CDR1 is SGDLS and CDR2 YYNGEE. In DNA form, the CDR3 reads TGTGCCTGCAGCGTAGTTTTAAGAGCGGGAGATCTCAATGAGCAGTTCTTC. This translates into CACSVVLRAGDLNEQFF.

The rearrangement joins TRBV9 to TRBJ2-5; D is possibly TRBD2 (5 bases). CDR1 SGDLS and CDR2 YYNGEE come from the germline V gene. V lost 1 base, J lost 5 bases, and 9 bases lay in between. The CDR3 sequence is 13 residues long. The CDR3 coding sequence is TGTGCCAGCAGCGTATCCCGAGGGGAGACCCAGTACTTC. Amino acids: CASSVSRGETQYF.

J is TRBJ2-7 and V is TRBV20-1; TRBD1 matches at 8 bases. The CDR3 length is 14 residues. Per the germline V gene, CDR1 is DFQATT and CDR2 is SNEGSKA (reference sequence). The V gene end was trimmed by 5 bases and the J gene end by 3 bases; junction bases not matched to a gene: 9. This chain's CDR3 is CSAVELGQGYEQYF. The CDR3 DNA sequence: TGCAGTGCTGTTGAACTCGGACAGGGCTACGAGCAGTACTTC.

This clonotype was picked up many times. The chain employs TRBV19 and TRBJ2-7, with TRBD2 as a possible D gene (6 bases). The germline V gene has CDR1 LNHDA and CDR2 SQIVND (reference sequence). Trimming removed 5 bases at V and 3 bases at J, with 11 bases between. This CDR3 has 13 residues. The CDR3 reads CASSPGGNYEQYF. CDR3 coding DNA: TGTGCCAGTAGTCCCGGGGGAAACTACGAGCAGTACTTC. The full variable domain, completed using reference TRBV19 and TRBJ2-7, is DGGITQSPKYLFRKEGQNVTLSCEQNLNHDAMYWYRQDPGQGLRLIYYSQIVNDFQKGDIAEGYSVSREKKESFPLTVTSAQKNPTAFYLCASSPGGNYEQYFGPGTRLTVT.

This chain joins TRBV20-1 and TRBJ1-4; 11 bases match TRBD1. Germline V gene lookup returns CDR1 DFQATT and CDR2 SNEGSKA (reference sequence). The CDR3 has 15 residues. V was clipped by 3 bases and J by 7 bases; unmatched bases: 7. CDR3 region: CSASPTDRGPEKLFF. The CDR3 nucleotides read TGCAGTGCTAGTCCAACGGACAGGGGGCCTGAAAAACTGTTTTTT.

In its sample, this clonotype was seen many times. The CDR3 loop reads CASSFWGREDTQYF. The DNA for the CDR3 is TGTGCCAGCAGCTTTTGGGGCCGGGAAGATACGCAGTATTTT. This rearrangement joins TRBV5-5 to TRBJ2-3, with D perhaps given as TRBD1 or TRBD2 (5 bases each). Trimming cost V 2 bases and J 5 bases, with 12 bases left between them. Germline V gene sequence: CDR1 SGHKS, CDR2 YYEKEE (reference sequence). The CDR3 spans 14 residues.

This clonotype was seen a few times. This chain joins TRBV14 and TRBJ2-7, with D hard to call. The CDR3 sequence is 13 residues long. Trimming cost V 0 bases and J 4 bases, with 7 bases left between them. Germline values: CDR1 SGHDN, CDR2 FVKESK. The CDR3 region has the DNA TGTGCCAGCAGCCAAGATGGTCCGTACGAGCAGTACTTC. Translated: CASSQDGPYEQYF.

This chain connects TRBV20-1 to TRBJ2-7; D gene ambiguous. Trimming removed 4 bases from V and 2 bases from J, with 12 bases in between. There are 13 residues in the CDR3. CDR1 and CDR2 (germline): DFQATT, SNEGSKA (reference sequence). The DNA of the CDR3 is TGCAGTGCTAAGACTGGGCCGACCTACGAGCAGTACTTC. This gives the protein CSAKTGPTYEQYF.

This clonotype occurred many times. The rearrangement uses TRBV10-3 and TRBJ2-7, with a possible D match to TRBD2 (6 bases). Germline CDR1 and CDR2: ENHRY and SYGVKD. CDR3 length: 14 residues. The V and J ends lost 4 bases and 3 bases respectively, with 13 bases between them. CDR3 region: CAISVGRGYYEQYF. The CDR3 bases are TGTGCCATCAGTGTCGGGCGGGGATACTACGAGCAGTACTTC.

This clonotype was picked up many times. The chain has TRBV5-5 and TRBJ1-2; D is perhaps TRBD1 (6 bases). CDR3 length equals 14 residues. CDR1 and CDR2 from the germline V gene are SGHKS and YYEKEE (reference sequence). Trimming stripped 0 bases from V and 4 bases from J, with 10 bases between. CDR3 residues: CASSLDREVYGYTF. The CDR3 DNA is TGTGCCAGCAGCTTGGACAGGGAGGTCTATGGCTACACCTTC.

The V call is TRBV10-3, the J call TRBJ1-2; possibly TRBD1 for D (6 bases). Germline V CDR1 and CDR2: ENHRY, SYGVKD. This CDR3 is 16 amino acids long. The V end was cut by 4 bases, the J end by 0 bases, with 15 bases between. In DNA form, the CDR3 reads TGTGCCATCAGTGTAGATGACAGGATAACTAACTATGGCTACACCTTC. Translated, it gives CAISVDDRITNYGYTF.

The chain links TRBV20-1 to TRBJ2-3; 9 bases align to TRBD2. V lost 1 base and J lost 3; bases outside the gene matches: 5. There are 15 residues in the CDR3. The germline V gene encodes CDR1 DFQATT and CDR2 SNEGSKA (reference sequence). CDR3: CSARGGSGGTDTQYF. For the CDR3, the DNA is TGCAGTGCTAGAGGCGGAAGCGGGGGGACAGATACGCAGTATTTT.

The chain couples TRBV7-2 to TRBJ2-7; a weak D match, TRBD1 (6 bases). CDR3 length: 15 residues. V was clipped by 2 bases and J by 1 base, with 12 bases between them. Germline V CDR1 and CDR2: SGHTA, FQGNSA. DNA of the CDR3: TGTGCCAGCAGCTTAACTCGGCAGGGGTCCTACGAGCAGTACTTC. Translated, it gives CASSLTRQGSYEQYF. Full variable domain (remainder filled in from reference TRBV7-2 and TRBJ2-7): GAGVSQSPSNKVTEKGKDVELRCDPISGHTALYWYRQSLGQGLEFLIYFQGNSAPDKSGLPSDRFSAERTGGSVSTLTIQRTQQEDSAVYLCASSLTRQGSYEQYFGPGTRLTVT.

The genes are TRBV6-5 and TRBJ2-7; tentatively, D is TRBD1 (6 bases). Germline CDR1 is MNHEY and CDR2 is SVGAGI. Trimming removed 3 bases at V and 3 bases at J, with 9 bases between. The CDR3 spans 13 residues. Written as DNA, the CDR3 is TGTGCCAGCAGTTATGGGGGCCTCTACGAGCAGTACTTC. Amino acid sequence: CASSYGGLYEQYF.